This is a list of T cell receptor beta chains from one sample in a study of human T cells and chemical hapten exposure. MiXCR was run by TCRdb on the RACE reads, yielding one entry per CDR3 protein. The repertoire consists of tens of thousands of distinct CDR3 sequences, with around 7% occurring once and the leading ten covering roughly 1.6%. Sequencing was performed on whole blood, taken in connection with sensitization to the hapten diphenylcyclopropenone (DPC). These receptors were obtained from a woman under 40 with alopecia areata. Some clones in this sample may be carry-over from other donors' samples. CDR3s include the opening cysteine and the closing phenylalanine or tryptophan. The order of the fields is clone size, V gene, J gene, D gene, CDR3 protein, CDR3 DNA. A D gene is named only where the DNA matches it firmly. The size of a clone is reported for some rows only, either as once, few or many, or as a class for expanded clones.

clone_size: many
v_call: TRBV20-1
j_call: TRBJ2-1
d_call: TRBD2
cdr3_aa: CSATKPGLGTNEQFF
cdr3_nt: TGCAGTGCTACAAAGCCGGGACTAGGGACTAATGAGCAGTTCTTC

clone_size: NA
v_call: TRBV29-1
j_call: TRBJ1-3
d_call: NA
cdr3_aa: CSVEDLRDRPPGNTIYF
cdr3_nt: TGCAGCGTTGAAGATCTTCGGGACCGGCCACCGGGAAACACCATATATTTT

clone_size: many
v_call: TRBV11-1
j_call: TRBJ2-7
d_call: NA
cdr3_aa: CASSRTGEQYF
cdr3_nt: TGTGCCAGCAGCCGAACTGGCGAGCAGTACTTC

clone_size: NA
v_call: TRBV29-1
j_call: TRBJ1-5
d_call: TRBD1
cdr3_aa: CSVAEGAGSNQPQHF
cdr3_nt: TGCAGCGTCGCCGAGGGGGCTGGTAGCAATCAGCCCCAGCATTTT

clone_size: few
v_call: TRBV20-1
j_call: TRBJ2-7
d_call: TRBD2
cdr3_aa: CSARVGGGLYEQYF
cdr3_nt: TGCAGTGCTAGAGTGGGCGGGGGGCTCTACGAGCAGTACTTC

clone_size: few
v_call: TRBV20-1
j_call: TRBJ1-2
d_call: NA
cdr3_aa: CSARDAGIGYGYTF
cdr3_nt: TGCAGTGCTAGAGATGCGGGGATCGGTTATGGCTACACCTTC

clone_size: many
v_call: TRBV6-4
j_call: TRBJ2-3
d_call: TRBD2
cdr3_aa: CASSDFAGGSTDTQYF
cdr3_nt: TGTGCCAGCAGTGACTTTGCGGGGGGATCCACAGATACGCAGTATTTT

clone_size: NA
v_call: TRBV6-5
j_call: TRBJ1-2
d_call: NA
cdr3_aa: CASGRSNYGYTF
cdr3_nt: TGTGCTAGCGGGCGAAGTAACTATGGCTACACCTTC

clone_size: many
v_call: TRBV2
j_call: TRBJ1-3
d_call: NA
cdr3_aa: CASSRDSGNTIYF
cdr3_nt: TGTGCCAGCAGTAGAGACTCTGGAAACACCATATATTTT

clone_size: few
v_call: TRBV5-1
j_call: TRBJ1-3
d_call: TRBD1
cdr3_aa: CASSLQGEGNTIYF
cdr3_nt: TGCGCCAGCAGCCTACAGGGGGAAGGAAACACCATATATTTT

clone_size: few
v_call: TRBV9
j_call: TRBJ1-2
d_call: TRBD1
cdr3_aa: CASSARDRGADYGYTF
cdr3_nt: TGTGCCAGCAGCGCCCGTGACAGGGGTGCGGACTATGGCTACACCTTC

clone_size: many
v_call: TRBV3-1
j_call: TRBJ1-2
d_call: NA
cdr3_aa: CASSLSGTPYYGYTF
cdr3_nt: TGTGCCAGCAGCCTCTCCGGGACACCGTACTATGGCTACACCTTC

clone_size: few
v_call: TRBV7-9
j_call: TRBJ1-2
d_call: NA
cdr3_aa: CASSSLGPRENYGYTF
cdr3_nt: TGTGCCAGCAGCTCCCTCGGCCCGCGGGAGAACTATGGCTACACCTTC